The T cell receptor (beta chain) under discussion was sequenced for a study of beta chain features in type 1 diabetes (dated by TCRdb to between 2017 and 2018). About the investigation overall: No differences in mean age, gender distribution, total cell number or subset yield were found between patients and healthy donors. A total of about 99,000,000 sorted cells were examined across all samples, and RNA yield correlated strongly with the number of cells per subset. In the study, TCRB repertoires of sorted circulating CD4+ T cell subsets from recently diagnosed type 1 diabetes patients were compared with those of matched healthy donors. Whereas all 30 or so donors provided naive and central memory subsets, regulatory and stem cell-like memory subsets were isolated from just 8 patients and roughly 8 healthy donors. General study outcomes and caveats: In all four CD4+ subsets, TCRB CDR3 length was moderately but significantly shorter in type 1 diabetes patients. HLA sub-analyses involved small numbers of individuals, so any influence of HLA type on TCRB rearrangement remained unresolved. Sequencing cDNA rather than genomic DNA could over-represent highly expressing activated cells, although activation and CD3 levels did not differ between groups. Shorter templates might have been favored by PCR, but patient and control samples were amplified and corrected together, so both groups would have been affected equally by any skew. At VDJ recombination sites, patients with type 1 diabetes made fewer insertions and deleted more nucleotides, a pattern implying thymic rearrangement abnormalities. Naive, central memory and regulatory TCRB repertoires appeared more similar among patients than among healthy donors.

The entire isolated RNA was reverse transcribed using the High Capacity cDNA Reverse Transcription Kit, and thus expressed TCRB transcripts were sequenced. Deep immunoSEQ sequencing was performed on naive, central memory and regulatory T cell samples, with an average of approximately 3.9 million total reads per sample. Sorted cells were lysed in RLT buffer, and RNA was extracted using DNase-treated RNeasy Micro or Mini kits according to cell number. To prevent cross-contamination, every cell subset was processed on its own, while patient and healthy donor samples were processed together. TCRB sequences were amplified from cDNA with the immunoSEQ multiplex PCR, producing 87-bp fragments spanning the CDR3 region. Sequencing of the amplicons was done on the Illumina HiSeq platform. The authors' pipeline ran thus. Synthetic template baselines were used to correct PCR bias computationally, reads within Hamming distance 2 were collapsed, and singletons that could not be merged were discarded. Reads were aligned against IMGT so that V, D and J genes, CDR3 length and insertions or deletions at six rearrangement sites could be assigned. Within each subset, clonotype counts were normalized to sorted cell number, after which true diversity and Gini coefficients were computed with the tcR R package. Repertoire sharing was quantified using the overlap coefficient calculated on TCRB nucleotide sequences. As a proxy for the pre-selection repertoire, out-of-frame TCRB sequences from naive cells were analyzed. In its TCRdb copy, this immuneACCESS table keeps in-frame sequences only and misses some clones. Where compared with another copy, unresolved V genes explain less than half of these, and the others have no known cause. The V and J calls and clone size come from that table; D and trimming were worked out from the DNA. Here the sample has a few hundred thousand clones; 11% occur a single time. The ten top clones hold about 0.018% of the sample.

Of note for this clone: The target of this receptor is not known. No much larger clonotype is one base removed from it; base qualities were not supplied.

Each donor gave one peripheral blood draw, roughly 0.11 L on average, collected into heparinised tubes. Using a panel that included CD45RO, CCR7, CD25, CD127, CD95 and CD27, naive, central memory, regulatory and stem cell-like memory CD4+ T cells were sorted on a BD FACSAria II. All sorted populations exceeded 98% purity. PBMCs were separated immediately by Lymphoprep density gradient centrifugation and were stained directly, without being cultured. So that batch effects would be minimized, each experiment stained and sorted samples in pairs, pairing one healthy donor with one patient. Spanning cysteine to phenylalanine, the CDR3 consists of 14 amino acids. Just CDR3 DNA is preserved here, 42 bases in frame from base 1. The germline V gene (reference sequence) gives CDR1 as SGHNT and CDR2 as YYREEE. For this chain, trimming is 6 bases at the V end and 7 bases at the J end, and the number of junction bases without a gene match is 8.

The chain uses TRBV5-4 and TRBJ2-3, with 10 junctional bases fitting TRBD1. The sequenced sample consisted of naive CD4+ T cells from blood. According to the study, the label for this sample's cell subset or site signals: true naive CD4+ T cells. The source is a man aged 25 to 40 with type 1 diabetes. Read as DNA, the sequence is TGTGCCAGCACCCAGGGACAGGGGAGAAATACGCAGTATTTT. Its translation reads: CASTQGQGRNTQYF.